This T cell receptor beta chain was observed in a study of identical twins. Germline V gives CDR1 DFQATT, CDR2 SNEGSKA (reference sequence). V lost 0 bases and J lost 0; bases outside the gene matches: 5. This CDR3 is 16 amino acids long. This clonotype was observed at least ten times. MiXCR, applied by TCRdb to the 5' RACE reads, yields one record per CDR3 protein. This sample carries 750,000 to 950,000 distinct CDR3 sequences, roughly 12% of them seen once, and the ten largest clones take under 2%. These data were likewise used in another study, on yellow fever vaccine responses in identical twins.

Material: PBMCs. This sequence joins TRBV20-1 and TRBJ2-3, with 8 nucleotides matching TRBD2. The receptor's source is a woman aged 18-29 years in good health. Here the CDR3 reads CSARDFSGGSTDTQYF. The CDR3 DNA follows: TGCAGTGCTAGAGATTTTTCGGGGGGGAGCACAGATACGCAGTATTTT.